The rows below give T cell receptor beta chains drawn from one sample of a study of early T cells in non-severe SARS-CoV-2 infection. One entry per CDR3 protein results from TCRdb running MiXCR on the 5' RACE reads. Of under 50,000 distinct CDR3 sequences listed, about 4.6% were seen once; the top ten hold around 5.5%. Sequencing was done on a sample of whole blood. These receptors originate from an adult who was a healthcare worker with PCR-confirmed SARS-CoV-2 infection or an uninfected control (not recorded which). Both conserved end residues are trimmed from each CDR3. The order of the fields is V gene, CDR3 protein.

>TRBV24-1
ATSRPGTSTDTQY
>TRBV4-2
ASRPWSETSGRTGELF
>TRBV6-5
ASSYLAGGTDTQY
>TRBV25-1
ASSGYHNEQF
>TRBV27
ASRTGNNEQF
>TRBV7-9
ASSLPGTTAYEQY
>TRBV19
ASSIRLGQPQH
>TRBV5-4
ASSFSGGRYNEQF
>TRBV29-1
STSGVVGGEQY
>TRBV19
ASSILRAGELF
>TRBV7-9
ATKGGSYNEQF
>TRBV7-2
ASSLDGFSPLH
>TRBV4-1
ASNPGHLNSPLH